Listed below are T cell receptor beta chains from one sample, sequenced in a study of shared clonotypes between healthy human individuals. The protocol was immunoSEQ multiplex PCR, while the TCRdb copy is restricted to in-frame clones and leaves out a portion. The sample has roughly 1,000,000 clones, roughly 74% seen once. Sequenced input: memory CD4+ T cells from PBMCs. These receptors originate from a man aged 18 to 30 in good health. Some clones in this sample may be carry-over from other donors' samples. CDR3s include the opening cysteine and the closing phenylalanine or tryptophan. The D gene is left open where the match is weak. The size entry is marked missing in some rows and otherwise reads once, few, many or a size class.

J gene,clone size,CDR3 length,D gene,V gene,CDR3 DNA,CDR3 protein
TRBJ2-7,NA,15,NA,TRBV6-5,TGTGCCAGCAGTTTACTGCCCCGGACCCTCTACGAGCAGTACTTC,CASSLLPRTLYEQYF
TRBJ1-3,once,17,TRBD1,TRBV5-4,TGTGCCAGCAGCTCCGACAGGGACTTAGGTCCTGGAAACACCATATATTTT,CASSSDRDLGPGNTIYF
TRBJ2-5,NA,13,TRBD1,TRBV6-5,TGTGCCAGCTCGAGGGACAGACAAGAGACCCAGTACTTC,CASSRDRQETQYF
TRBJ2-2,few,14,TRBD1,TRBV10-3,TGTGCCATCAGACAGGGGGCGAACACCGGGGAGCTGTTTTTT,CAIRQGANTGELFF
TRBJ1-5,NA,13,NA,TRBV18,TGTGCCAGCTCACCTTTACAATATCAGCCCCAGCATTTT,CASSPLQYQPQHF
TRBJ2-5,NA,11,NA,TRBV28,TGTGCCAGCAGTTTGCGAGAGACCCAGTACTTC,CASSLRETQYF
TRBJ2-1,NA,13,TRBD2,TRBV28,TGTGCCAGCAGTTTCGGGGGGACCCCTGGGCAGTTCTTC,CASSFGGTPGQFF
TRBJ1-3,NA,16,NA,TRBV7-2,TGTGCCAGCAGCCTGGGGGGGTGGAGCTCTGGAAACACCATATATTTT,CASSLGGWSSGNTIYF
TRBJ1-1,few,14,TRBD1,TRBV2,TGTGCCAGCAGCGAAGCGACAGGGGGCACTGAAGCTTTCTTT,CASSEATGGTEAFF
TRBJ1-2,NA,11,NA,TRBV7-9,TGTGCCAGCAGCTTAGACTATGGCTACACCTTC,CASSLDYGYTF
TRBJ1-2,NA,15,TRBD1,TRBV27,TGTGCCAGCCGAACTCAACTAGGGGGCTTATATGGCTACACCTTC,CASRTQLGGLYGYTF
TRBJ1-3,NA,14,NA,TRBV19,TGTGCCAGTGATGCAGGGTGGGCTGGAAACACCATATATTTT,CASDAGWAGNTIYF
TRBJ1-1,once,12,NA,TRBV30,TGTGCCTGGAGGGCGACAGGTTCTCAAGCTTTCTTT,CAWRATGSQAFF
TRBJ2-2,NA,15,NA,TRBV9,TGTGCCAGCAGCGCCTCTCCGGGCGGGGAGGGGGAGCTGTTTTTT,CASSASPGGEGELFF
TRBJ2-1,NA,16,TRBD2,TRBV4-2,TGTGCCAGCAGCCAGTCACTAGCGGGAGCATACAATGAGCAGTTCTTC,CASSQSLAGAYNEQFF
TRBJ2-7,NA,15,TRBD2,TRBV6-1,TGTGCCAGCAGTGACCGGACTAGCGGAGCCTACGAGCAGTACTTC,CASSDRTSGAYEQYF
TRBJ1-1,NA,13,NA,TRBV7-6,TGTGCCAGCAGCTCGCAGCGGGGCACTGAAGCTTTCTTT,CASSSQRGTEAFF
TRBJ1-1,NA,14,NA,TRBV25-1,TGTGCCAGCAGTGATGCAGGACTGAACACTGAAGCTTTCTTT,CASSDAGLNTEAFF
TRBJ2-4,NA,13,TRBD1,TRBV7-8,TGTGCCAGCAGCCGGGACAGGGTGAACATTCAGTACTTC,CASSRDRVNIQYF
TRBJ2-1,NA,15,NA,TRBV5-6,TGTGCCAGCAGCTTGATGGGTCTACCCGTCAATGAGCAGTTCTTC,CASSLMGLPVNEQFF
TRBJ2-7,NA,13,TRBD1,TRBV6-5,TGTGCCAGCAGTTACCGGGACAGCTACGAGCAGTACTTC,CASSYRDSYEQYF
TRBJ1-2,NA,13,TRBD1,TRBV6-1,TGTGCCAGCAGTGAGGGACAGCTGTATGGCTACACCTTC,CASSEGQLYGYTF
TRBJ2-3,NA,12,NA,TRBV5-1,TGCGCCAGCAACTCCGGGCGGTTTACGCAGTATTTT,CASNSGRFTQYF
TRBJ2-7,NA,15,TRBD1,TRBV7-9,TGTGCCAGCAGCGACCGAGGGGACAGGTCCTACGAGCAGTACTTC,CASSDRGDRSYEQYF
TRBJ1-1,NA,14,NA,TRBV6-1,TGTGCCAGCAGTTTTGACGGGGGCCCCACTGAAGCTTTCTTT,CASSFDGGPTEAFF
TRBJ1-2,NA,15,NA,TRBV6-6,TGTGCCAGCAGGAACCGGGCTTCGGAGAACTATGGCTACACCTTC,CASRNRASENYGYTF
TRBJ2-7,NA,15,TRBD1,TRBV7-2,TGTGCCAGCAGCTTATGGGAGCAGGGGGTCTACGAGCAGTACTTC,CASSLWEQGVYEQYF
TRBJ1-1,NA,15,NA,TRBV4-3,TGCGCCAGCAGCCAAGAGTATATGGTAAGCACTGAAGCTTTCTTT,CASSQEYMVSTEAFF
TRBJ2-3,NA,18,NA,TRBV11-2,TGTGCCAGCAGCTTAGATTTTCCAGGGAGCACTAGCACAGATACGCAGTATTTT,CASSLDFPGSTSTDTQYF
TRBJ2-3,NA,16,TRBD2,TRBV7-3,TGTGCCAGCAGCCCGACCCCGGGACTAGCGGGTCATACGCAGTATTTT,CASSPTPGLAGHTQYF
TRBJ2-5,NA,15,NA,TRBV6-7,TGTGCCAGCACCAATCCCTTTCAGAGGCAAGAGACCCAGTACTTC,CASTNPFQRQETQYF
TRBJ2-7,NA,15,TRBD2,TRBV2,TGTGCCAGCAGACCCTGGACTAGCGGGAGCTACGAGCAGTACTTC,CASRPWTSGSYEQYF
TRBJ2-2,NA,15,NA,TRBV4-1,TGCGCCAGCAGCCGGGACGGAACTAACACCGGGGAGCTGTTTTTT,CASSRDGTNTGELFF
TRBJ2-3,NA,19,TRBD2,TRBV5-1,TGCGCCAGCCGCCAGCTCGGCGGGAGGGCCGGGACTAGCACAGATACGCAGTATTTT,CASRQLGGRAGTSTDTQYF
TRBJ1-5,few,13,NA,TRBV30,TGTGCCTGGAGTGAGGTGGACAATCAGCCCCAGCATTTT,CAWSEVDNQPQHF
TRBJ2-1,NA,14,TRBD2,TRBV2,TGTGCCAGTAATGTAGCGGGAGGAAACAATGAGCAGTTCTTC,CASNVAGGNNEQFF
TRBJ1-1,NA,10,NA,TRBV29-1,TGCAGCGGTGAGCAGGGGCGGCCTTTCTTT,CSGEQGRPFF
TRBJ1-1,NA,16,NA,TRBV28,TGTGCCAGCACCCCTTGGGTCGGGCGGTCGAACACTGAAGCTTTCTTT,CASTPWVGRSNTEAFF
TRBJ2-2,NA,16,NA,TRBV7-9,TGTGCCAGCAGCTTAGCGCAGGGGCCGAACACCGGGGAGCTGTTTTTT,CASSLAQGPNTGELFF
TRBJ2-3,NA,14,NA,TRBV9,TGTGCCAGCAGCGTTAGCGTGAACACAGATACGCAGTATTTT,CASSVSVNTDTQYF
TRBJ1-2,NA,13,NA,TRBV2,TGTGCCAGCAGTCAGGATTGGAACTATGGCTACACCTTC,CASSQDWNYGYTF
TRBJ2-1,once,15,NA,TRBV7-2,TGTGCCAGCAGCTCGCTAGGTGGCTCCTACAATGAGCAGTTCTTC,CASSSLGGSYNEQFF
TRBJ2-5,NA,15,NA,TRBV4-1,TGCGCCAGCAGCCAAGACATTAGCGGACAAGAGACCCAGTACTTC,CASSQDISGQETQYF
TRBJ2-6,NA,14,NA,TRBV25-1,TGTGCCAGCAGTGAATTCCCAGGGGCCAACGTCCTGACTTTC,CASSEFPGANVLTF
TRBJ1-4,NA,13,NA,TRBV2,TGTGCAGGCGGGACAAACGATGGGGAAAAACTGTTTTTT,CAGGTNDGEKLFF
TRBJ2-1,NA,16,TRBD2,TRBV5-1,TGCGCCAGCAGCCCCGCCTTGACTAGCGGCTACAATGAGCAGTTCTTC,CASSPALTSGYNEQFF
TRBJ1-3,NA,16,TRBD1,TRBV28,TGTGCCAGCAGTTTAGCGAGGGACAGACGTGGAAACACCATATATTTT,CASSLARDRRGNTIYF
TRBJ2-5,NA,13,NA,TRBV5-4,TGTGCCAGCAGCGAGAACCGGGGGGAGACCCAGTACTTC,CASSENRGETQYF
TRBJ2-2,few,13,NA,TRBV10-3,TGTGCCATCAGTGAAGTCAACACCGGGGAGCTGTTTTTT,CAISEVNTGELFF
TRBJ2-7,NA,14,TRBD1,TRBV5-5,TGTGCCAGCACAACGCCGGGACAGGGGAAGGAGCAGTACTTC,CASTTPGQGKEQYF
TRBJ2-1,NA,13,NA,TRBV11-2,TGTGCCAGCAGCTCCAGCGGACTTTTCTCTCCGTTCTTC,CASSSSGLFSPFF
TRBJ2-2,NA,15,TRBD1,TRBV4-2,TGTGCCAGCAGCCAGGGACAGGGAGGCACCGGGGAGCTGTTTTTT,CASSQGQGGTGELFF
TRBJ2-1,NA,17,TRBD2,TRBV4-1,TGCGCCAGCAGCCATTGGACTAGCGGGAGGAGGCACAATGAGCAGTTCTTC,CASSHWTSGRRHNEQFF
TRBJ1-2,NA,13,NA,TRBV28,TGTGCCAGCAGTTTTGAGGGGAACTATGGCTACACCTTC,CASSFEGNYGYTF
TRBJ1-6,NA,13,TRBD1,TRBV10-2,TGCGCCAGGGTGACAGGGGAAAATTCACCCCTCCACTTT,CARVTGENSPLHF
TRBJ2-1,NA,16,TRBD2,TRBV7-6,TGTGCCAGCAGCGGGAGGACTAGCGGGACCTACAATGAGCAGTTCTTC,CASSGRTSGTYNEQFF